The entry that follows covers one T cell receptor beta chain sequence. What it recognizes is unknown. Germline V gene sequence: CDR1 SGHAT, CDR2 FQDESV (reference sequence). V lost 2 bases and J lost 7; bases outside the gene matches: 14. This CDR3 region has 16 residues. This sample was included in a study of cytomegalovirus exposure and HLA in healthy donors. Study background: Of some 400 genotyped donors, around 84% clustered with self-reported Caucasian donors. The study, taken as a whole, reports: A later analysis found that most CMV-associated TCR beta chains appeared HLA-restricted. Some segments of the V type, notably TRBV6-2 and TRBV6-3, were excluded as indistinguishable. There were several of the most significant clusters that appeared linked to common viral pathogens in a later analysis.

13 Jbeta primers and 60 Vbeta primers were used for the PCR. The table came from immunoSEQ multiplex PCR; TCRdb's copy has only in-frame clones and leaves some out. In the table there are about 210,000 clones, about 80% of which are singletons. Input material: PBMCs. The chain recombines TRBV11-1 with TRBJ2-7; the match to TRBD1 covers 7 bases. The receptor comes from a man aged 40-50 years in good health and CMV-seropositive. CDR3 sequence reads: CASSLSPVTGSGEQYF. CDR3 nucleotide sequence: TGTGCCAGCAGCTTATCCCCGGTGACAGGGTCGGGGGAGCAGTACTTC. Full variable domain (missing parts from reference TRBV11-1 and TRBJ2-7): EAEVAQSPRYKITEKSQAVAFWCDPISGHATLYWYRQILGQGPELLVQFQDESVVDDSQLPKDRFSAERLKGVDSTLKIQPAELGDSAMYLCASSLSPVTGSGEQYFGPGTRLTVT.